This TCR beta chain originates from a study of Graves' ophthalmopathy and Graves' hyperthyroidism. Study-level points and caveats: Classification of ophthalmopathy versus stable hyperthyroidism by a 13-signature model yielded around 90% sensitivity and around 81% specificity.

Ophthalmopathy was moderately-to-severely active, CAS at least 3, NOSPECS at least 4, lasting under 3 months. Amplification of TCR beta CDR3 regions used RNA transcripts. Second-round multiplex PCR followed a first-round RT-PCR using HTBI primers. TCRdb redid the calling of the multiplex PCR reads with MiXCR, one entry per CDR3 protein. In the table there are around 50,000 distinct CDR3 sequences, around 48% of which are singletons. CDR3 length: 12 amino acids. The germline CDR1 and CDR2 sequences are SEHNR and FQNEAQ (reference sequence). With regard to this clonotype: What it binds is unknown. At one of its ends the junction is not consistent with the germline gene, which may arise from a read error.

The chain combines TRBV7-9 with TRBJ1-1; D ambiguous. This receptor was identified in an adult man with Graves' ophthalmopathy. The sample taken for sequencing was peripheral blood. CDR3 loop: CASSPPNTEAFF. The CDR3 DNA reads TGTGCCAGCAGTCCACCGAACACTGAGGCTTTCTTT.